This T cell receptor beta chain was sequenced in a study of T cell repertoires in cytomegalovirus infection. Study context: Based on public TCR beta signatures, there were indications of CMV infection and of a matching HLA type.

TCRdb independently ran MiXCR on the reads; one entry per CDR3 protein. The sample comprises some 600,000 distinct CDR3 sequences, 20% to 25% of which are singletons, and approximately 8.2% rests with the top ten. General study findings and limits: The cumulative frequency of public TCR beta families identified carriers of CMV plus the relevant HLA.

The CDR3 is 13 amino acids. Between the trimmed V and J ends, which lost 5 bases and 5 bases, there was a span of 9 bases. Germline values: CDR1 SGHVS, CDR2 FNYEAQ. This clonotype was counted at least ten times. The antigen is not known. The receptor was isolated from a human donor in good health (CMV status not recorded). Some clones in this sample may be carry-over from other donors' samples. V is TRBV7-6 and J is TRBJ2-2; no clear D gene. The sequenced material came from CD8+ T cells from PBMCs. The CDR3 DNA reads as TGTGCCAGCAGCCGTACAGCGACCGGGGAGCTGTTTTTT. Its translation: CASSRTATGELFF. Drawing the rest from reference TRBV7-6 and TRBJ2-2, the complete variable domain is GAGVSQSPRYKVTKRGQDVALRCDPISGHVSLYWYRQALGQGPEFLTYFNYEAQQDKSGLPNDRFSAERPEGSISTLTIQRTEQRDSAMYRCASSRTATGELFFGEGSRLTVL.